This note documents a single TCR beta chain sequence. These data originate in a study of blood T cell repertoires in COVID-19. V lost 1 base and J lost 5, with 9 bases in between. Germline CDR1 and CDR2: SNHLY and FYNNEI. CDR3 size: 14 residues. Authors' analysis steps: How many nucleated cells were present was estimated from reference gene primer amplification. The table came from immunoSEQ multiplex PCR; TCRdb's copy has only in-frame clones and leaves some out. That table supplies the V and J calls and clone size; D and trimming were determined from the DNA. The table shows 200,000 to 250,000 clones, with roughly 90% occurring only once. Those who participated ranged in age from roughly 18 to 89 years and resided in about two dozen US areas. In assigning cohorts, the study relied on participant-reported clinical history.

Sequencing input: PBMCs or T cells enriched from blood (not recorded which). The rearrangement uses TRBV2 and TRBJ1-5, with D possibly being TRBD1 (6 bases). The sequence derives from a woman aged 45 to 65 in a cohort exposed to, infected with or recovered from COVID-19 (not recorded which). The CDR3: CASSEGTDYQPQHF. DNA for the CDR3: TGTGCCAGCAGTGAAGGGACAGATTATCAGCCCCAGCATTTT.